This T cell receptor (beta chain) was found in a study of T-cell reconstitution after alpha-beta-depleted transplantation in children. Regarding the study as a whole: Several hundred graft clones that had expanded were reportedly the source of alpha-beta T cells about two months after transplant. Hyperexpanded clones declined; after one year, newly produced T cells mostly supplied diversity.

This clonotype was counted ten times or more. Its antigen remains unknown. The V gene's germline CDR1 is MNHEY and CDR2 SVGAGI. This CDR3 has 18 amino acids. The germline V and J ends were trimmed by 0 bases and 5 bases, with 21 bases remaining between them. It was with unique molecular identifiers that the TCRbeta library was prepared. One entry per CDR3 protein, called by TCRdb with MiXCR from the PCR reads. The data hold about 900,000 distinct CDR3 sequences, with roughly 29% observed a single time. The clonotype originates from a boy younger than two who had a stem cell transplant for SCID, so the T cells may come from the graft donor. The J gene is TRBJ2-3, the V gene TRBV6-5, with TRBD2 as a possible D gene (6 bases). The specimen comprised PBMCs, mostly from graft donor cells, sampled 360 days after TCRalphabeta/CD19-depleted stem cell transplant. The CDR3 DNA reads TGTGCCAGCAGTTACTCGCGGGGCGACCACCCCACCCTAGATACGCAGTATTTT. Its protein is CASSYSRGDHPTLDTQYF.